This T cell receptor beta chain was profiled in a study of T cell repertoires and HLA-DP antigens (dated by TCRdb to the late 2010s). With regard to the full study: The study used an in vitro model of CD4+ T cell alloreactivity in which transduced HeLa cells presented allogeneic HLA-DP. Of the three donors, two were male and one was female, with ages ranging from the 18-to-29 band to the 60-to-69 band. One alloantigen differed from self by one peptide-binding groove amino acid, whereas the other differed by ten, modelling structurally similar versus dissimilar alloantigens. General findings and caveats noted by the study authors: Separate analysis of naive and memory CD4+ repertoires was not performed. Limitations included only three donors, a non-physiological HeLa antigen-presenting system, and the use of total CD4+ responder cells. Clones undetected before culture had an average cumulative frequency of about 38% against one allele versus 50% to 55% against the other.

Once expanded for around two weeks, the cultured CD4+ cells were restimulated for approximately a day using HeLa cells that expressed the same allogeneic DPB1. To serve as antigen-presenting cells, the HeLa stimulator cells were retrovirally transduced with HLA-DPA1/DPB1, HLA-DM, invariant chain and CD80. Magnetic bead negative selection was used to isolate untouched CD4+ T cells from Ficoll-separated PBMC, with purity averaging about 98%. CD4+ responders were cocultured with 100 Gy-irradiated HeLa cells at a 3:1 ratio in medium containing approximately 50 U/mL IL-2 and roughly 9.9% human AB serum. Magnetic beads were used to isolate untouched CD4+ T cells from Ficoll-separated PBMC, giving approximately 98% purity with negligible CD8+ contamination. Peripheral blood mononuclear cells were supplied by the buffy coats of a few healthy blood donors, who served as the study donors. CMV seronegative status was shared by all three donors. The DNeasy Blood & Tissue Kit was used to extract genomic DNA.

TCRB CDR3 regions were amplified with the immunoSEQ multiplex PCR using forward primers for 54 TRBV segments and reverse primers for 13 TRBJ segments. Survey resolution, with a target of around 63,000 T cell genomes, was applied to the sequencing of cultured samples. Amplicons were sequenced on an Illumina HiSeq System, producing 87 bp reads covering the CDR3. In the original analysis: Reads were corrected for PCR and sequencing errors, and CDR3 regions were defined by alignment to IMGT reference sequences. Template and unique rearrangement counts were estimated using synthetic template pools. Clonality was computed by subtracting Pielou's evenness from 1. Richness was estimated with the Daley-Smith estimator. Repertoire overlap was measured with Morisita's index. Clones present in cultured samples but not detected in the pre-culture repertoire of the same donor were defined as low-abundance clones. TCRdb took this table from immuneACCESS and kept in-frame rearrangements with V and J called. Such tables lack part of the clones; where checked against another copy, unresolved V genes explain under half of the gap, and the rest is unexplained. The DNA was the basis for D and trimming; V, J and clone size are from that table. Within this sample are 3,500 to 4,000 clones, with over 65% of them counted one time only. The ten largest clonotypes hold about a fifth of the sample.

From cysteine to phenylalanine, the CDR3 is 15 amino acids long. The sequence is cut down to CDR3 DNA, 45 bases in frame from base 1. The trim is 1 base for V and 0 bases for J, with a gap of 6 bases between the germline ends. The germline V gene sets CDR1 to SGHDN and CDR2 to FVKESK. As concerns this clone: It has no much larger one-base neighbor in the sample; base qualities were not kept.

The sequence was collected from a woman aged 18-29 years in good health and CMV-seronegative. Sequencing was performed on CD137- CD4+ T cells from cultured PBMCs. The chain was built from TRBV14 and TRBJ1-4, with the D gene not confidently named. Read as DNA, the sequence is TGTGCCAGCAGCCAAGTCGGGGCAACTAATGAAAAACTGTTTTTT. It specifies CASSQVGATNEKLFF.